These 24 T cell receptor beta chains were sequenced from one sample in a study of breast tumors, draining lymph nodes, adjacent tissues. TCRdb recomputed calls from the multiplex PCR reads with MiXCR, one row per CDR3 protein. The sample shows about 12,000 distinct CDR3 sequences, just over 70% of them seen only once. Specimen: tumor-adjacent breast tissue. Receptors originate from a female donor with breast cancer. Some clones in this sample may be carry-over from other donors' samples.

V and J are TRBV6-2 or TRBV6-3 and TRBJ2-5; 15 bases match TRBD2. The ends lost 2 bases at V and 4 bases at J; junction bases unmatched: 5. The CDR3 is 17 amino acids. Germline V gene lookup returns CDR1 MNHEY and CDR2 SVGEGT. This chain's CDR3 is CASSYGPGLAGGETQYF. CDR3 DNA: TGTGCCAGCAGTTACGGCCCGGGACTAGCGGGAGGAGAGACCCAGTACTTC.

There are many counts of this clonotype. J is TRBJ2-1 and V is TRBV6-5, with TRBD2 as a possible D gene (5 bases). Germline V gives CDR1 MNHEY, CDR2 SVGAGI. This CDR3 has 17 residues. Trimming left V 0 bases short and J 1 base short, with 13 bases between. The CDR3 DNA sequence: TGTGCCAGCAGTTACTCTAGCGAACCGGAATCCTACAATGAGCAGTTCTTC. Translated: CASSYSSEPESYNEQFF.

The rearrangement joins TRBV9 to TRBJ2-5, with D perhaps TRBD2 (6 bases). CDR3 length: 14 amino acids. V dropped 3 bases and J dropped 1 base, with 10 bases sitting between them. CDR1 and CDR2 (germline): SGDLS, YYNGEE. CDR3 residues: CASSGSGGQETQYF. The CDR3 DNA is TGTGCCAGCAGCGGTAGCGGAGGCCAAGAGACCCAGTACTTC.

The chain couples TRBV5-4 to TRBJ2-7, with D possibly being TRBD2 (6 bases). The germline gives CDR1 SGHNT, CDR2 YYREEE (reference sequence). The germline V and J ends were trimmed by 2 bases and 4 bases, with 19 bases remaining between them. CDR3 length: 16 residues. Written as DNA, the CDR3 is TGTGCCAGCAGCTTAGTCGGGGGACCCGGACTATACGAGCAGTACTTC. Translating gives CASSLVGGPGLYEQYF.

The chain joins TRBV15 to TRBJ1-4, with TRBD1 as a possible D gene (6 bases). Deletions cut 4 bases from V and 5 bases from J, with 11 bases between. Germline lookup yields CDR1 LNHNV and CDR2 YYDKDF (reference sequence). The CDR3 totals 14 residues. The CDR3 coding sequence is TGTGCCACCAGCAAATCAGGGGAGAATGAAAAACTGTTTTTT. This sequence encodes CATSKSGENEKLFF.

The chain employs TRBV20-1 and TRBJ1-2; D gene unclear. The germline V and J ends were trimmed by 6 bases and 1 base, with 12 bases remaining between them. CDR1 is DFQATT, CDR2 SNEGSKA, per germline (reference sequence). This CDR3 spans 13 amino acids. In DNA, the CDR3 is TGCAGTGCGCGGCTGGGGAATAACTATGGCTACACCTTC. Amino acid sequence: CSARLGNNYGYTF.

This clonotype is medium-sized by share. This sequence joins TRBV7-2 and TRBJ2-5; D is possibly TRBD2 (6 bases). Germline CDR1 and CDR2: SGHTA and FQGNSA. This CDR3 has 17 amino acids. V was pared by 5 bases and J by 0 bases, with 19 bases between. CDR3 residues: CASSLPPMAGYQETQYF. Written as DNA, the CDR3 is TGTGCCAGCAGCCTCCCCCCTATGGCGGGGTACCAAGAGACCCAGTACTTC.

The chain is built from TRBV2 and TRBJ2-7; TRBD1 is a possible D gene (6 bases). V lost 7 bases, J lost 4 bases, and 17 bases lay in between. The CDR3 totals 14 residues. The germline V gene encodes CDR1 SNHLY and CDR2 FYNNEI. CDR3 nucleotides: TGTGCCAGCAATGACCCGGGACACCTATACGAGCAGTACTTC. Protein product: CASNDPGHLYEQYF.

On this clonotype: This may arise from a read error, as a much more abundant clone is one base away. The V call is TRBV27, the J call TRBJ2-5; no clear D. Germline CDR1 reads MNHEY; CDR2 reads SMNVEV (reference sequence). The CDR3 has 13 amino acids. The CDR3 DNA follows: TGTGCCAGCAGCCCGACGGGCTTTGAGACCCGGTACTTC. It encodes CASSPTGFETRYF.

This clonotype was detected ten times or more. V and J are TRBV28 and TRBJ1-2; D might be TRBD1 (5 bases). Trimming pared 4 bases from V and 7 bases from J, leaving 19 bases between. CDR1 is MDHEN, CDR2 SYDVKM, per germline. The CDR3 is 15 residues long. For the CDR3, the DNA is TGTGCCAGCAGTTCTGTTAGGAGGGGTATGCGTGGCTACACCTTC. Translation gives CASSSVRRGMRGYTF.

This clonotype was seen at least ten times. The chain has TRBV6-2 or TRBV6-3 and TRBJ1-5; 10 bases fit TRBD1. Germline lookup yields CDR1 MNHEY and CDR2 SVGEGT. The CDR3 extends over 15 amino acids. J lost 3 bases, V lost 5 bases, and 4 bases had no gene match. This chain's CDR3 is CASSADRGYNQPQHF. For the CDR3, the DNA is TGTGCCAGCAGTGCGGACAGGGGGTACAATCAGCCCCAGCATTTT.

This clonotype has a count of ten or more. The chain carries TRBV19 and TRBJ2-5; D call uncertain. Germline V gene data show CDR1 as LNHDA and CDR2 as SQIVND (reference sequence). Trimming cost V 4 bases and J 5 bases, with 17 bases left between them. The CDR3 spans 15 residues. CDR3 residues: CASSTTVAKRETQYF. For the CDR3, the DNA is TGTGCCAGTAGTACAACCGTCGCAAAACGGGAGACCCAGTACTTC.

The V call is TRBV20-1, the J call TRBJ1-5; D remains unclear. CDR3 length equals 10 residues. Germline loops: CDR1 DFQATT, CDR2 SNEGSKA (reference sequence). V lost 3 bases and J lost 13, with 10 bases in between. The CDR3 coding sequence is TGCAGTGCTAGTTGTGACACACAGCATTTT. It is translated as CSASCDTQHF.

The CDR3 sequence is CASSNPLRDNEQFF. In nucleotides, the CDR3 is TGTGCCAGCAGCAACCCACTAAGAGACAATGAGCAGTTCTTC. V is TRBV7-6 and J is TRBJ2-1; D is ambiguous. The CDR3 is 14 residues long. From germline, CDR1 is SGHVS and CDR2 FNYEAQ. Trimming removed 5 bases at V and 5 bases at J, with 13 bases between. Filled out from reference TRBV7-6 and TRBJ2-1, the complete variable domain reads GAGVSQSPRYKVTKRGQDVALRCDPISGHVSLYWYRQALGQGPEFLTYFNYEAQQDKSGLPNDRFSAERPEGSISTLTIQRTEQRDSAMYRCASSNPLRDNEQFFGPGTRLTVL.

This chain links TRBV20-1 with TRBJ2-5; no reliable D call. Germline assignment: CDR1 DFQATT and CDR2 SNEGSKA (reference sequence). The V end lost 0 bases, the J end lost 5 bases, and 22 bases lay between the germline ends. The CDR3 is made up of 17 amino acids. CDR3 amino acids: CSARDIRARGISETQYF. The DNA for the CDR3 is TGCAGTGCTAGAGATATCCGGGCCCGAGGAATATCGGAGACCCAGTACTTC.

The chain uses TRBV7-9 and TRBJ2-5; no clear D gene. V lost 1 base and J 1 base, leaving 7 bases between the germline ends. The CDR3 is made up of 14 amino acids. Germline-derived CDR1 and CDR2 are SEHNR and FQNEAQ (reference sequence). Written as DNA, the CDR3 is TGTGCCAGCAGCTTAGGACGGTTCCAAGAGACCCAGTACTTC. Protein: CASSLGRFQETQYF.

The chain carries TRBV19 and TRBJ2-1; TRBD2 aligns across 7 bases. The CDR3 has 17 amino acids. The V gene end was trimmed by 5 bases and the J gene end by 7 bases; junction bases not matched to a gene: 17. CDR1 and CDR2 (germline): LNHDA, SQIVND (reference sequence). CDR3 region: CASSAIALAGDINEQFF. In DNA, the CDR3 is TGTGCCAGTAGTGCGATCGCCCTCGCGGGAGATATTAATGAGCAGTTCTTC.

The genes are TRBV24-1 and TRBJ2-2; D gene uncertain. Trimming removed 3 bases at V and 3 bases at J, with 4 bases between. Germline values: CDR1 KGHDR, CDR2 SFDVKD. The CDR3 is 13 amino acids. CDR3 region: CATSDPYTGELFF. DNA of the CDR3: TGTGCCACCAGTGATCCTTACACCGGGGAGCTGTTTTTT.

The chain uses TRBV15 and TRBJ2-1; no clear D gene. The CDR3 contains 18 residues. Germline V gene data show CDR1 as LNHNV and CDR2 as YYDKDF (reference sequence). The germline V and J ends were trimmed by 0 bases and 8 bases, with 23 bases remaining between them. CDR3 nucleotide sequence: TGTGCCACCAGCAGAGATCGTTCACTAATTGACCTTTCGGATGAGCAGTTCTTC. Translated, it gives CATSRDRSLIDLSDEQFF.

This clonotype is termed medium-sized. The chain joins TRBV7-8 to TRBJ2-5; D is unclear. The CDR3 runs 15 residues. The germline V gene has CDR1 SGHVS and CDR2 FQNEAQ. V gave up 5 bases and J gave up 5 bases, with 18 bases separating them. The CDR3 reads CASSNARTTQETQYF. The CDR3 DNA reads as TGTGCCAGCAGCAATGCCAGGACGACTCAGGAGACCCAGTACTTC.

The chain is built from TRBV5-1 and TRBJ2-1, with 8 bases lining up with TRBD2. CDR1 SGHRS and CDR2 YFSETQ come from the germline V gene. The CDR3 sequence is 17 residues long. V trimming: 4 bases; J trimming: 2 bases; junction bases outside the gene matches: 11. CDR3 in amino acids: CASSTSSSGLAYNEQFF. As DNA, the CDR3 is TGCGCCAGCAGCACTAGTAGTTCGGGACTAGCCTACAATGAGCAGTTCTTC.

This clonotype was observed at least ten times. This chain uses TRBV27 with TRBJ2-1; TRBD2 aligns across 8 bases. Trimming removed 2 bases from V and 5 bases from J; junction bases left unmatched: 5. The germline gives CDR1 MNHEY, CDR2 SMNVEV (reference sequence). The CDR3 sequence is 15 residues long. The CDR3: CASSLGRAGDNEQFF. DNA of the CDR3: TGTGCCAGCAGTTTAGGTCGAGCGGGGGACAATGAGCAGTTCTTC.

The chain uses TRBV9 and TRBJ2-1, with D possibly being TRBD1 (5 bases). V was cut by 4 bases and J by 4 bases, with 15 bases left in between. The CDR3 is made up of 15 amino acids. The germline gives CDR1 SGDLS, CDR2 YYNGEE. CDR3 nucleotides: TGTGCCAGCAGCTCCCCGGACAATACGTACAATGAGCAGTTCTTC. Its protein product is CASSSPDNTYNEQFF.

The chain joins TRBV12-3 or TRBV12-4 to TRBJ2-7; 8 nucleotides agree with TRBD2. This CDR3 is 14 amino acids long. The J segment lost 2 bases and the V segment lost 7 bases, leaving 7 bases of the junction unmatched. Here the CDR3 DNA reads TGTGCCAGCACTATAGCGGGAACTCCCTACGAGCAGTACTTC. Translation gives CASTIAGTPYEQYF.